This TCR beta chain was identified during a study of cytomegalovirus exposure and HLA in healthy donors. On the study more broadly: Counted in an early data release were tens of millions of unique TCRs from HLA-typed donors.

A remark on this clone: Its antigen remains unknown.

Notes on the study in general: It was in a later analysis that TCR association rates were seen to vary by HLA locus, highest for DRB1 and lowest for HLA-C. Some highly shared sequence variants likely arose as a pipeline artifact.

The PCR made use of 60 Vbeta and 13 Jbeta primers. The table came from immunoSEQ multiplex PCR; TCRdb's copy has only in-frame clones and leaves some out. The table records 90,000 to 130,000 clones, approximately 82% of them present only once. The TCR was taken from a young man in good health and CMV-seropositive. The sample consisted of PBMCs.

As DNA, the CDR3 is TGTGCCAGCAGCTTAACGAGTGCGGGTACTGAAAAACTGTTTTTT. Encoded protein: CASSLTSAGTEKLFF. This chain joins TRBV7-9 and TRBJ1-4; unclear D gene. V lost 2 bases, J lost 7 bases, and 14 bases lay in between. Germline-derived CDR1 and CDR2 are SEHNR and FQNEAQ (reference sequence). There are 15 residues in the CDR3.